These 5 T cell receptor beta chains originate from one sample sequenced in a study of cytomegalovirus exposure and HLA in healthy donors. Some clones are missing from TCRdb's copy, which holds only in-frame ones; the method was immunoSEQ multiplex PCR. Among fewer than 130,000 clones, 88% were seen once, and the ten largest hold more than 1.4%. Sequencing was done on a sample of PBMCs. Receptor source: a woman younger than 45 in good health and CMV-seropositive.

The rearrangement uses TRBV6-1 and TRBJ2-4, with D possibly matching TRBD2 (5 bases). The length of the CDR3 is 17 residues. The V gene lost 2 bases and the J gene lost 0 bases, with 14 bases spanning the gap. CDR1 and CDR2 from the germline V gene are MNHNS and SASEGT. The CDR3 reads CASSELVGSLAKNIQYF. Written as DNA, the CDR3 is TGTGCCAGCAGTGAATTGGTGGGGAGTCTAGCCAAAAACATTCAGTACTTC.

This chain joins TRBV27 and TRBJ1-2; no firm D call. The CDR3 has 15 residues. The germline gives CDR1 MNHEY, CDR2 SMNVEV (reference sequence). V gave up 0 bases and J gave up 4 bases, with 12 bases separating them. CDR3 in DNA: TGTGCCAGCAGTTTATCGCCGGGGTCAGGCTATGGCTACACCTTC. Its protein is CASSLSPGSGYGYTF.

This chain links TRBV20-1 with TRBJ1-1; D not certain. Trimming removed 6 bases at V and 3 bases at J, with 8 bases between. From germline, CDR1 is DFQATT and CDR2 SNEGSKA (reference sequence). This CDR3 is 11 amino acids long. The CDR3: CSAGMDTEAFF. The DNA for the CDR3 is TGCAGTGCCGGGATGGACACTGAAGCTTTCTTT.

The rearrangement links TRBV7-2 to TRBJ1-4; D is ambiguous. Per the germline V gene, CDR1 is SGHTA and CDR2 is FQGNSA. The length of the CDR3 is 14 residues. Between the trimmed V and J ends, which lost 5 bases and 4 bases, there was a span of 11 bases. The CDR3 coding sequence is TGTGCCAGCAGCGGAGTGGGAGTTAATGAAAAACTGTTTTTT. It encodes CASSGVGVNEKLFF.

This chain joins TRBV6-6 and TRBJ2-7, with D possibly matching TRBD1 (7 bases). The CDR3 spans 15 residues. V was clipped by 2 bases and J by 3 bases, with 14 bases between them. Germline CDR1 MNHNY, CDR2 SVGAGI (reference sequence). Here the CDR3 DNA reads TGTGCCAGCAGTTACGGGCCAGGGGGAGGCTACGAGCAGTACTTC. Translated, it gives CASSYGPGGGYEQYF.